This TCR beta chain comes out of a study of blood T cell repertoires in COVID-19. Whole-study context: From T cells, B-cell-depleted T cells, or PBMCs came the material, which was cDNA or gDNA.

Profiled with immunoSEQ multiplex PCR; TCRdb holds only in-frame clones, not every one. The sample records roughly 75,000 clones, 80% to 95% being singletons. Notes on this clone: Sequence at one end of the junction differs from germline and may be a read error.

The source is a human donor in a cohort sampled during active COVID-19. Input material: peripheral blood.

The CDR3 sequence: CASSLAADSTGELFF. CDR3 DNA sequence: TGTGCTAGCAGCTTAGCGGCGGACAGCACCGGGGAGCTGTTTTTT. V is TRBV7-7 and J is TRBJ2-2; D tentatively fits TRBD1 or TRBD2 (6 bases each). The CDR3 is 15 amino acids. Germline-derived CDR1 and CDR2 are SSHAT and FNYEAQ (reference sequence).